This passage covers 32 T cell receptor beta chains from one sample sequenced in a study of T-cell reconstitution after alpha-beta-depleted transplantation in children listed by TCRdb under 2016. Libraries came from PCR. Sequencer: Illumina HiSeq 2500. To normalize quantification of the TCRbeta repertoire, the TCR libraries were built with molecular barcoding that relied on unique molecular identifiers. TCRdb trimmed the raw reads at Q25, called clones with MiXCR and kept productive beta chains. Identical CDR3 proteins give one entry, which carries the most common genes and DNA. In all, the sample holds hundreds of thousands of distinct CDR3 sequences, and around a sixth of those were seen once. The top ten clones comprise under 1.2% of the sample. Sequenced material: PBMCs from the stem cell graft donor, taken from the stem cell graft. Receptors were obtained from a human donor who donated a stem cell graft to a child with acute myeloid leukemia.

J is TRBJ1-5 and V is TRBV20-1; D may be TRBD1 (5 bases). The CDR3 is made up of 13 amino acids. Trimming left V 6 bases short and J 4 bases short, with 13 bases between. Germline V gene data show CDR1 as DFQATT and CDR2 as SNEGSKA (reference sequence). This CDR3 reads CSAGTAGNQPQHF. As DNA, the CDR3 is TGCAGTGCAGGGACGGCAGGAAATCAGCCCCAGCATTTT.

Concerning this clonotype: This may arise from a read error, as a much more abundant clone is one base away. The chain carries TRBV20-1 and TRBJ2-7; 9 bases are a match to TRBD1. The CDR3 sequence is 14 residues long. Germline V lookup: CDR1 DFQATT, CDR2 SNEGSKA (reference sequence). The CDR3 sequence is CSARDGDRAYDQYF. The CDR3, as DNA: TGCAGTGCTAGAGATGGGGACAGGGCCTACGACCAGTACTTC.

This clonotype appeared many times. V usage is TRBV6-1 and J usage is TRBJ2-7, with 10 positions matching TRBD2. The CDR3 has 14 residues. Germline V CDR1 and CDR2: MNHNS, SASEGT. V trimming: 6 bases; J trimming: 5 bases; junction bases outside the gene matches: 7. In nucleotides, the CDR3 is TGTGCCAGCAGCCCCACCGGGACTAGCGACGAGCAGTACTTC. Protein: CASSPTGTSDEQYF.

This clonotype was found once. The chain has TRBV6-1 and TRBJ1-4; no clear D. Per the germline V gene, CDR1 is MNHNS and CDR2 is SASEGT. V lost 7 bases, J lost 3 bases, and 21 bases lay in between. The CDR3 covers 17 residues. The CDR3 region is CASTVERSWRSNEKLFF. In nucleotides, the CDR3 is TGTGCCAGCACCGTAGAAAGGTCCTGGAGGTCTAATGAAAAACTGTTTTTT.

This clonotype was counted ten times or more. Germline is not matched at one junction end, which may reflect a read error. The chain uses TRBV5-1 and TRBJ2-1; no clear D. Germline CDR1 is SGHRS and CDR2 is YFSETQ. CDR3 length equals 12 residues. For the CDR3, the DNA is TGTGCCAGCAGCTTAGTGAGGAATGAGCAGTTCTTC. This sequence encodes CASSLVRNEQFF.

This clonotype was seen ten or more times. The chain is built from TRBV29-1 and TRBJ2-7, with a tentative D call TRBD1 (5 bases). Between the trimmed V and J ends, which lost 7 bases and 5 bases, there was a span of 21 bases. Germline-derived CDR1 and CDR2 are SQVTM and ANQGSEA. The CDR3 covers 14 residues. The CDR3 bases are TGCAGCGCCGTACCTGGGCAGGGCGGTAACGAGCAGTACTTC. It translates to CSAVPGQGGNEQYF.

The chain uses TRBV29-1 and TRBJ2-1; TRBD2 matches 12 bases. The CDR3 loop spans 11 amino acids. Germline V gene sequence: CDR1 SQVTM, CDR2 ANQGSEA. With 6 bases clipped from V and 15 bases from J, the junction kept 6 bases outside the gene matches. CDR3 loop: CSVPSGGGLFF. Written as DNA, the CDR3 is TGCAGCGTGCCTAGCGGGGGGGGGTTGTTCTTC.

Note on this clonotype: A read error is possible here, since a much larger clone lies one base away. The CDR3: CSASPPGYTTDTQYF. CDR3 sequence (DNA): TGCAGTGCTAGCCCTCCGGGTTATACCACAGATACGCAGTATTTT. V is TRBV20-1 and J is TRBJ2-3, with D uncertain. Trimming stripped 3 bases from V and 2 bases from J, with 15 bases between. The CDR3 has 15 amino acids. In germline, CDR1 is DFQATT, CDR2 SNEGSKA (reference sequence).

This clonotype has at least ten counts. CDR3 region: CSARTGADDYETQYF. As DNA, the CDR3 is TGCAGTGCTAGAACTGGGGCGGACGATTATGAGACCCAGTACTTC. The chain links TRBV20-1 to TRBJ2-5; D is possibly TRBD1 (5 bases). Trimming pared 2 bases from V and 5 bases from J, leaving 18 bases between. Germline V lookup: CDR1 DFQATT, CDR2 SNEGSKA (reference sequence). This CDR3 has 15 residues.

As for this clonotype: A read error may explain this, as a much larger clone is one base away. This chain connects TRBV20-1 to TRBJ1-2; D not resolved. CDR3 length: 13 residues. Germline loops: CDR1 DFQATT, CDR2 SNEGSKA (reference sequence). With 5 bases removed from V and 3 bases from J, the gap between germline ends came to 13 bases. In DNA form, the CDR3 reads TGCAGTGCTCGCGATACAGCGGACTATGGCTACACCTTC. Protein product: CSARDTADYGYTF.

This clonotype was observed many times. The chain uses TRBV6-1 and TRBJ2-1; tentative D call: TRBD2 (7 bases). The CDR3 length is 15 residues. The germline V and J ends were trimmed by 11 bases and 8 bases, with 25 bases remaining between them. Germline lookup yields CDR1 MNHNS and CDR2 SASEGT. In nucleotides, the CDR3 is TGTGCCTCCCCCCGGGGCGGGGGCCGTCGGGATGAGCAGTTCTTC. Translating gives CASPRGGGRRDEQFF.

This clonotype was observed a few times. V is TRBV20-1 and J is TRBJ1-3; maybe TRBD1 (5 bases). The CDR3 runs 16 residues. The V gene lost 4 bases and the J gene lost 9 bases, with 25 bases spanning the gap. CDR1 and CDR2 (germline): DFQATT, SNEGSKA (reference sequence). This CDR3 reads CSAKRTGRQLPFTIYF. DNA of the CDR3: TGCAGTGCTAAACGAACAGGCCGACAATTGCCGTTCACCATATATTTT.

The chain couples TRBV29-1 to TRBJ1-2; D uncertain. Trimming removed 0 bases from V and 6 bases from J, with 17 bases in between. The CDR3 runs to 15 residues. Germline V gene data show CDR1 as SQVTM and CDR2 as ANQGSEA. Here the CDR3 reads CSVEDGHRTLDGYTF. The CDR3 DNA reads as TGCAGCGTTGAAGACGGCCACAGAACCCTGGATGGCTACACCTTC.

This clonotype was found a few times. V gene TRBV29-1 combines with J gene TRBJ2-3; perhaps TRBD2 as D (6 bases). The V gene's germline CDR1 is SQVTM and CDR2 ANQGSEA. This CDR3 has 14 residues. Trimming left V 4 bases short and J 11 bases short, with 22 bases between. Written as DNA, the CDR3 is TGCAGCGTTGGACCCGGTTCCCCCCGGAGGGGGCAGTATTTT. Residues: CSVGPGSPRRGQYF.

This chain connects TRBV5-1 to TRBJ1-1, with unresolved D. Germline CDR1 reads SGHRS; CDR2 reads YFSETQ. The V and J ends lost 2 bases and 5 bases respectively, with 13 bases between them. The CDR3 spans 14 residues. The CDR3 sequence is CASSFGESGTEAFF. In DNA form, the CDR3 reads TGCGCCAGCAGCTTCGGGGAAAGTGGGACTGAAGCTTTCTTT.

The count of this clonotype is one. This chain links TRBV15 with TRBJ1-3; the D is unclear. This CDR3 region has 13 residues. V lost 3 bases to trimming and J lost 4 bases, with 7 bases between them. Germline values: CDR1 LNHNV, CDR2 YYDKDF (reference sequence). This chain's CDR3 is CATSSEGGNTIYF. The CDR3, as DNA: TGTGCCACCAGCAGCGAAGGGGGAAACACCATATATTTT. The full variable domain, rest sourced from reference TRBV15 and TRBJ1-3, is DAMVIQNPRYQVTQFGKPVTLSCSQTLNHNVMYWYQQKSSQAPKLLFHYYDKDFNNEADTPDNFQSRRPNTSFCFLDIRSPGLGDTAMYLCATSSEGGNTIYFGEGSWLTVV.

CDR3 bases: TGCGCCAGCAGCTCTGTAGTGGGGGGCCATGAGCAGTTCTTC. Translation: CASSSVVGGHEQFF. The chain is built from TRBV5-1 and TRBJ2-1, with D perhaps given as TRBD1 or TRBD2 (6 bases each). Germline lookup yields CDR1 SGHRS and CDR2 YFSETQ. This CDR3 has 14 amino acids. With 3 bases removed from V and 8 bases from J, the gap between germline ends came to 15 bases.

V usage is TRBV9 and J usage is TRBJ2-7; D is perhaps TRBD1 (6 bases). Germline lookup yields CDR1 SGDLS and CDR2 YYNGEE. V was cut by 0 bases and J by 4 bases, with 14 bases left in between. The CDR3 has 15 amino acids. CDR3 residues: CASSVDSGVGYEQYF. CDR3 nucleotides: TGTGCCAGCAGCGTAGATTCAGGGGTGGGGTACGAGCAGTACTTC.

There are many counts of this clonotype. The rearrangement uses TRBV20-1 and TRBJ1-3; D unclear. Germline loops: CDR1 DFQATT, CDR2 SNEGSKA (reference sequence). The V end lost 2 bases, the J end lost 0 bases, and 5 bases lay between the germline ends. The length of the CDR3 is 13 residues. Here the CDR3 DNA reads TGCAGTGCTAGAAGACCCTCTGGAAACACCATATATTTT. This codes for CSARRPSGNTIYF.

This clonotype was counted between two and nine times. The chain has TRBV6-1 and TRBJ2-1, with 10 bases aligning to TRBD2. Germline V lookup: CDR1 MNHNS, CDR2 SASEGT. This CDR3 has 15 amino acids. With 6 bases clipped from V and 6 bases from J, the junction kept 8 bases outside the gene matches. This chain's CDR3 is CASRERGGNSNEQFF. Here the CDR3 DNA reads TGTGCCAGCAGAGAGCGGGGGGGTAACAGCAATGAGCAGTTCTTC.

This clonotype was counted ten times or more. This rearrangement joins TRBV20-1 to TRBJ2-3; the match to TRBD1 covers 10 bases. The trim removed 3 bases at V and 4 bases at J, leaving 4 bases unmatched. The CDR3 spans 14 residues. Germline assignment: CDR1 DFQATT and CDR2 SNEGSKA (reference sequence). The CDR3 protein is CSASPGTGADTQYF. The CDR3, as DNA: TGCAGTGCTAGTCCCGGGACAGGGGCAGATACGCAGTATTTT.

This clonotype was observed at least ten times. The chain uses TRBV20-1 and TRBJ2-7; 9 positions match TRBD1. Losses at the gene ends were 3 bases for V and 5 bases for J; bases not matched to a gene: 11. Germline loops: CDR1 DFQATT, CDR2 SNEGSKA (reference sequence). The CDR3 extends over 15 amino acids. The CDR3 DNA follows: TGCAGTGCTAGTAATGATAGACAGGGGGTCAACGAGCAGTACTTC. Its translation is CSASNDRQGVNEQYF.

This clonotype was observed at least ten times. The chain is built from TRBV6-1 and TRBJ2-7; TRBD1 might be the D (5 bases). V was clipped by 6 bases and J by 4 bases, with 10 bases between them. The CDR3 is 12 amino acids. Germline CDR1 reads MNHNS; CDR2 reads SASEGT. Written as DNA, the CDR3 is TGTGCCAGCAGGAAAGACAGTTACGAGCAGTACTTC. The encoded protein is CASRKDSYEQYF.

This rearrangement joins TRBV7-6 to TRBJ2-3; 8 bases are a match to TRBD2. Looked up from germline, CDR1 is SGHVS and CDR2 is FNYEAQ. V lost 2 bases, J lost 3 bases, and 1 base stayed unmatched. This CDR3 is 14 amino acids long. The CDR3 here is CASSLLAGTDTQYF. CDR3 nucleotide sequence: TGTGCCAGCAGCTTATTAGCGGGGACAGATACGCAGTATTTT.

This clonotype was observed many times. The chain couples TRBV12-3 or TRBV12-4 to TRBJ2-1, with TRBD2 as a possible D gene (6 bases). The CDR3 consists of 15 residues. V was clipped by 6 bases and J by 0 bases, with 12 bases between them. The CDR3 region is CASREGPLSYNEQFF. The CDR3 region has the DNA TGTGCCAGCAGGGAGGGGCCCCTCTCCTACAATGAGCAGTTCTTC.

The CDR3 nucleotides are TGTGCCAGCAGCCCCTGGCGGGGCGGTGCGAACACCGGGGAGCTGTTTTTT. Translated, it gives CASSPWRGGANTGELFF. The V gene is TRBV7-8, the J gene TRBJ2-2, with D possibly being TRBD2 (6 bases). The CDR3 loop spans 17 amino acids. Germline-derived CDR1 and CDR2 are SGHVS and FQNEAQ. Deletions cut 5 bases from V and 0 bases from J, with 16 bases between.

The count of this clonotype is one. A much larger clone lies a single base off, so this may be a read error. Here the CDR3 reads CSARDTASGEQYF. The DNA for the CDR3 is TGCAGTGCTAGGGATACGGCATCGGGCGAGCAGTACTTC. This sequence joins TRBV20-1 and TRBJ2-7; D not resolved. Trimming left V 3 bases short and J 6 bases short, with 15 bases between. The CDR3 length is 13 residues. Per the germline V gene, CDR1 is DFQATT and CDR2 is SNEGSKA (reference sequence).

The V and J genes are TRBV7-9 and TRBJ1-1, with TRBD1 matching 11 bases. J gave up 4 bases and V 4 bases, and 5 bases lay outside the gene matches. The CDR3 totals 15 residues. In germline, CDR1 is SEHNR, CDR2 FQNEAQ (reference sequence). DNA of the CDR3: TGTGCCAGCAGCTACCCGGGACAGGGGGTCACTGAAGCTTTCTTT. Translation gives CASSYPGQGVTEAFF.

V is TRBV7-9 and J is TRBJ2-1; TRBD2 aligns across 13 bases. V lost 5 bases and J lost 7; bases outside the gene matches: 8. The CDR3 loop spans 16 amino acids. Germline assignment: CDR1 SEHNR and CDR2 FQNEAQ (reference sequence). In DNA, the CDR3 is TGTGCCAGCAGCGTAACCGGGACTAGCGGGACAAATGAGCAGTTCTTC. Translating it yields CASSVTGTSGTNEQFF.

A word on this clonotype: Germline is not matched at one junction end, which may reflect a read error. The J gene is TRBJ2-1, the V gene TRBV28; TRBD2 matches 11 bases. The CDR3 runs 16 residues. Germline assignment: CDR1 MDHEN and CDR2 SYDVKM. CDR3 DNA sequence: TGTGCCAGCAGTCCAAGCCTAGCGGGGGGCCCGAATGAGCAGCTCTTC. Amino acid sequence: CASSPSLAGGPNEQLF.

This clonotype showed up many times. The V gene is TRBV7-6, the J gene TRBJ2-7; 7 nucleotides line up with TRBD1. The CDR3 extends over 14 amino acids. The junction had 7 bases not matched to a gene; V was cut back by 6 bases and J by 2 bases. Germline lookup yields CDR1 SGHVS and CDR2 FNYEAQ. CDR3 sequence reads: CASSNRGPAYEQYF. The DNA of the CDR3 is TGTGCCAGCAGTAACAGGGGACCGGCCTACGAGCAGTACTTC.

The V gene is TRBV7-9, the J gene TRBJ2-3; 8 bases line up with TRBD2. Germline loops: CDR1 SEHNR, CDR2 FQNEAQ (reference sequence). Unmatched junction bases numbered 4, after V lost 2 bases and J lost 0 bases. This CDR3 contains 16 residues. The CDR3, as DNA: TGTGCCAGCAGCTTACAACTAGCGGAGAGCACAGATACGCAGTATTTT. It yields the protein CASSLQLAESTDTQYF.